The 23 T cell receptor beta chains below all came from one sample that was sequenced in a study of blood T cell repertoires in COVID-19. Sequencing was performed with immunoSEQ multiplex PCR; in TCRdb, only in-frame clones are kept and a portion is missing. The repertoire holds some 230,000 clones, with about 88% as singletons. The sequencing input was peripheral blood. These TCRs come from a woman aged 45-65 years with COVID-19, enrolled during active disease.

This chain connects TRBV5-6 to TRBJ2-7, with D hard to call. The CDR3 covers 11 residues. CDR1 is SGHDT and CDR2 is YYEEEE in the germline V gene. V dropped 3 bases and J dropped 2 bases, with 3 bases sitting between them. The CDR3 nucleotides are TGTGCCAGCAGCTCAGCCTACGAGCAGTACTTC. Its translation: CASSSAYEQYF.

The genes are TRBV11-3 and TRBJ2-1, with 7 nucleotides matching TRBD1. This CDR3 has 15 amino acids. V shed 4 bases, J shed 7 bases, and the junction held 10 bases outside the gene matches. CDR1 is SGHNT and CDR2 is YENEEA in the germline V gene. CDR3 DNA sequence: TGTGCCAGCAGCTCCCGGGACAGAGCCGAAAATGAGCAGTTCTTC. This sequence encodes CASSSRDRAENEQFF.

Here the CDR3 DNA reads TGTGCCAGCAGCGGAATGGACTATGGCAATGAGCAGTTCTTC. Translation: CASSGMDYGNEQFF. The gene calls are TRBV9 and TRBJ2-1; tentatively, D is TRBD2 (6 bases). The CDR3 loop spans 14 amino acids. V shed 3 bases and J shed 6 bases, with 13 bases lying between them. CDR1 and CDR2 from the germline V gene are SGDLS and YYNGEE.

The chain joins TRBV7-2 to TRBJ2-6; TRBD1 might be the D (6 bases). Germline V gene lookup returns CDR1 SGHTA and CDR2 FQGNSA. This CDR3 is built from 17 residues. V was trimmed by 5 bases and J by 0 bases, leaving 14 bases between them. Written as DNA, the CDR3 is TGTGCCAGCAGCCGGGACATAATGAGCTCTGGGGCCAACGTCCTGACTTTC. It specifies CASSRDIMSSGANVLTF.

The CDR3 coding sequence is TGTGCCAGCAGTTCGGACAGGGGTGACGGTAACTATGGCTACACCTTC. Its translation is CASSSDRGDGNYGYTF. The genes are TRBV27 and TRBJ1-2; TRBD1 matches at 9 bases. The CDR3 contains 16 residues. Per the germline V gene, CDR1 is MNHEY and CDR2 is SMNVEV (reference sequence). Losses at the gene ends were 4 bases for V and 1 base for J; bases not matched to a gene: 7.

Only one count was recorded for this clone. This chain joins TRBV28 and TRBJ1-2; TRBD1 matches at 8 bases. V lost 8 bases, J lost 4 bases, and 18 bases stayed unmatched. The CDR3 is made up of 17 amino acids. From germline, CDR1 is MDHEN and CDR2 SYDVKM. The CDR3 DNA reads as TGTGCCAGCTACCCCTCTGCGGCAGGGGGCGTCGGCTATGGCTACACCTTC. This gives the protein CASYPSAAGGVGYGYTF.

This chain links TRBV7-2 with TRBJ2-7; D might be TRBD2 (7 bases). The CDR3 extends over 16 amino acids. Trimming pared 8 bases from V and 5 bases from J, leaving 25 bases between. The germline gives CDR1 SGHTA, CDR2 FQGNSA. For the CDR3, the DNA is TGTGCCAGCCATACCCCGGGGCGGGGGCTTAGGAACGAGCAGTACTTC. This gives the protein CASHTPGRGLRNEQYF.

The chain couples TRBV27 to TRBJ1-4, with TRBD1 matching over 7 bases. The CDR3 has 18 amino acids. Trimming took 6 bases from V and 0 from J; bases not matched to a gene: 13. Germline V gene lookup returns CDR1 MNHEY and CDR2 SMNVEV (reference sequence). CDR3 region: CASSHGLYRGSTNEKLFF. The CDR3 bases are TGTGCCAGCAGCCATGGGCTTTACAGGGGCTCAACTAATGAAAAACTGTTTTTT.

This clone came up once. This sequence joins TRBV27 and TRBJ2-5, with a possible D match to TRBD1 (5 bases). V was shortened by 5 bases and J by 2 bases, with 12 bases between the two germline ends. This CDR3 is built from 14 residues. The V gene's germline CDR1 is MNHEY and CDR2 SMNVEV (reference sequence). The CDR3 is CASSGIKGQETQYF. The CDR3 coding sequence is TGTGCCAGCAGTGGGATAAAGGGGCAAGAGACCCAGTACTTC.

The rearrangement uses TRBV11-3 and TRBJ2-6; D is ambiguous. Germline V gene lookup returns CDR1 SGHNT and CDR2 YENEEA. Between the trimmed V and J ends, which lost 5 bases and 1 base, there was a span of 24 bases. The CDR3 has 20 residues. The CDR3 loop reads CASSQILLRTRESGANVLTF. The CDR3 nucleotides are TGTGCCAGCAGCCAAATCCTCCTCCGAACGCGAGAGTCTGGGGCCAACGTCCTGACTTTC.

The chain couples TRBV25-1 to TRBJ1-1; the D is unclear. Trimming pared 3 bases from V and 0 bases from J, leaving 5 bases between. The CDR3 totals 13 residues. The germline CDR1 and CDR2 sequences are MGHDK and SYGVNS. This CDR3 is CASSDDMNTEAFF. DNA of the CDR3: TGTGCCAGCAGTGATGACATGAACACTGAAGCTTTCTTT.

This chain joins TRBV5-1 and TRBJ2-5, with a tentative D call TRBD2 (6 bases). The V and J ends lost 0 bases and 4 bases respectively, with 16 bases between them. The CDR3 is 16 amino acids. Germline CDR1 SGHRS, CDR2 YFSETQ. CDR3 sequence (DNA): TGCGCCAGCAGCTTGGAGACTAGGGGAAGGGGAGAGACCCAGTACTTC. Protein sequence: CASSLETRGRGETQYF.

V gene TRBV27 combines with J gene TRBJ1-1, with D hard to call. Germline V gives CDR1 MNHEY, CDR2 SMNVEV (reference sequence). This CDR3 spans 14 amino acids. Trimming left V 2 bases short and J 4 bases short, with 11 bases between. The CDR3 reads CASSLPGRPTEAFF. CDR3 DNA: TGTGCCAGCAGTTTACCAGGCCGGCCCACTGAAGCTTTCTTT.

CDR3 coding DNA: TGCGCCAGCAGCTTGGGGGGAGGTCGCAATGAGCAGTTCTTC. As protein: CASSLGGGRNEQFF. The chain employs TRBV5-1 and TRBJ2-1, with D possibly being TRBD2 (6 bases). With 0 bases removed from V and 6 bases from J, the gap between germline ends came to 10 bases. The CDR3 contains 14 residues. The germline CDR1 and CDR2 sequences are SGHRS and YFSETQ.

The chain combines TRBV4-3 with TRBJ1-6; D remains unclear. CDR1 LGHNA and CDR2 YSLEER come from the germline V gene. V lost 4 bases to trimming and J lost 7 bases, with 11 bases between them. This CDR3 is built from 14 residues. CDR3: CASSRYERNSPLHF. DNA for the CDR3: TGCGCCAGCAGCCGGTATGAACGGAATTCACCCCTCCACTTT.

As for this clone: This specimen includes other DNA sequences encoding the same CDR3. V gene TRBV3-1 (or the pseudogene TRBV3-2) combines with J gene TRBJ1-5; unclear D gene. Trimming took 1 base from V and 7 from J, leaving 5 bases between them. The CDR3 is 12 residues long. Germline V gene lookup returns CDR1 LGHDT and CDR2 YNNKEL (reference sequence). CDR3 sequence (DNA): TGTGCCAGCAGCCAAGGAGAACAGCCCCAGCATTTT. Its protein is CASSQGEQPQHF.

The J gene is TRBJ2-7, the V gene TRBV28; a possible D gene is TRBD2 (5 bases). Trimming took 7 bases from V and 12 from J, leaving 22 bases between them. The germline gives CDR1 MDHEN, CDR2 SYDVKM. The CDR3 runs 13 residues. The CDR3 loop reads CASNPPRTGIAYF. In DNA form, the CDR3 reads TGTGCCAGCAACCCACCTCGGACCGGGATAGCGTACTTC.

V usage is TRBV30 and J usage is TRBJ1-1; the D gene is possibly TRBD1 (5 bases). CDR1 GTSNPN and CDR2 SVGIG come from the germline V gene (reference sequence). Trimming stripped 5 bases from V and 4 bases from J, with 11 bases between. The CDR3 contains 12 residues. CDR3 in DNA: TGTGCCTGGGGCCTCGGGGGCACTGAAGCTTTCTTT. Protein product: CAWGLGGTEAFF.

In DNA, the CDR3 is TGTGCCAGCAAAACTACAGGGGGTCGGAATTCACCCCTCCACTTT. Its protein is CASKTTGGRNSPLHF. The chain combines TRBV27 with TRBJ1-6; TRBD1 matches 8 bases. The CDR3 totals 15 residues. Trimming cost V 7 bases and J 7 bases; bases outside gene matches: 9. Per the germline V gene, CDR1 is MNHEY and CDR2 is SMNVEV (reference sequence).

The J gene is TRBJ2-6, the V gene TRBV5-6, with D possibly TRBD1 on 5 matching bases. V was clipped by 0 bases and J by 1 base, with 11 bases between them. The CDR3 has 17 residues. CDR1 and CDR2 (germline): SGHDT, YYEEEE. The CDR3 sequence: CASSLGLAGSGANVLTF. In nucleotides, the CDR3 is TGTGCCAGCAGCTTGGGATTGGCAGGGTCTGGGGCCAACGTCCTGACTTTC. Combining the CDR3 with reference TRBV5-6 and TRBJ2-6 gives the whole variable domain DAGVTQSPTHLIKTRGQQVTLRCSPKSGHDTVSWYQQALGQGPQFIFQYYEEEERQRGNFPDRFSGHQFPNYSSELNVNALLLGDSALYLCASSLGLAGSGANVLTFGAGSRLTVL.

This clone was picked up one time. The chain has TRBV10-3 and TRBJ2-7; D remains unclear. Germline lookup yields CDR1 ENHRY and CDR2 SYGVKD. The CDR3 has 12 amino acids. V lost 3 bases and J lost 4, with 7 bases in between. The CDR3 protein is CAISDNPYEQYF. The DNA for the CDR3 is TGTGCCATCAGTGACAATCCATACGAGCAGTACTTC.

The V and J genes are TRBV7-2 and TRBJ1-3; D is unresolved. The length of the CDR3 is 14 residues. Germline CDR1 is SGHTA and CDR2 is FQGNSA. V lost 1 base, J lost 5 bases, and 9 bases lay in between. The CDR3 reads CASSLVGLRNTIYF. In DNA, the CDR3 is TGTGCCAGCAGCTTAGTCGGGTTGCGAAACACCATATATTTT. The full variable domain, with the rest looked up from reference TRBV7-2 and TRBJ1-3, is GAGVSQSPSNKVTEKGKDVELRCDPISGHTALYWYRQSLGQGLEFLIYFQGNSAPDKSGLPSDRFSAERTGGSVSTLTIQRTQQEDSAVYLCASSLVGLRNTIYFGEGSWLTVV.

This clone is a singleton in its sample. The DNA is left out, because the CDR3 cannot be placed on it with certainty; the CDR3 is given as TCRdb lists it. V and J are TRBV14 and TRBJ1-1; the table's D call, TRBD1, has no DNA check behind it. From germline, CDR1 is SGHDN and CDR2 FVKESK. The CDR3 adds up to 13 amino acids, both ends counted. CDR3 sequence: CASSQEWGRGTFF.